Listed below are T cell receptor beta chains from one sample, sequenced in a study of blood T cells in healthy people across ages. MiXCR was run by TCRdb on the 5' RACE reads, yielding one entry per CDR3 protein. The sample includes 750,000 to 950,000 distinct CDR3 sequences, around 25% of them seen just once. The data were also submitted as part of a second study, on T cells of mothers and their children.

The sample comprised blood. These receptors originate from a boy aged 5 to 17 in good health. CDR3s leave out the opening cysteine and the closing phenylalanine or tryptophan.

cdr3_aa: AISGQGRQETQY; j_call: TRBJ2-5; v_call: TRBV10-3
cdr3_aa: ASSLAGPRDIQY; j_call: TRBJ2-4; v_call: TRBV7-2
cdr3_aa: SARDQTGLF; j_call: TRBJ1-4; v_call: TRBV20-1
cdr3_aa: ASIEGLAAIYEQY; j_call: TRBJ2-7; v_call: TRBV2
cdr3_aa: SVYTGGYT; j_call: TRBJ1-2; v_call: TRBV29-1
cdr3_aa: SVEEGQGQPQH; j_call: TRBJ1-5; v_call: TRBV29-1
cdr3_aa: ASSGPRAPQVEQY; j_call: TRBJ2-7; v_call: TRBV28
cdr3_aa: ASSGPPPEQY; j_call: TRBJ2-7; v_call: TRBV6-4
cdr3_aa: ASSHLSGAGNEQF; j_call: TRBJ2-1; v_call: TRBV4-1
cdr3_aa: SAPVRAAGAYNEQF; j_call: .; v_call: TRBV20-1
cdr3_aa: ASSLGSGKETQY; j_call: TRBJ2-5; v_call: TRBV5-1
cdr3_aa: ASRRTGGPDTQY; j_call: TRBJ2-3; v_call: TRBV19
cdr3_aa: ASSEGGKLF; j_call: TRBJ1-4; v_call: TRBV13
cdr3_aa: SARDVTSGYLNEQF; j_call: TRBJ2-1; v_call: TRBV20-1
cdr3_aa: ASGTVPTDTQN; j_call: TRBJ2-3; v_call: TRBV12-5
cdr3_aa: AIGQGSNQPQH; j_call: TRBJ1-5; v_call: TRBV10-3
cdr3_aa: ASSYSRGSMNTEAF; j_call: TRBJ1-1; v_call: TRBV6-5
cdr3_aa: AWRTAGEQY; j_call: TRBJ2-5; v_call: TRBV30
cdr3_aa: ASGQGPYEQY; j_call: .; v_call: TRBV6-5
cdr3_aa: ASSRRGTNEQF; j_call: .; v_call: TRBV11-3
cdr3_aa: ASSGQGPETQY; j_call: TRBJ2-5; v_call: TRBV2
cdr3_aa: ASSETYTGELF; j_call: TRBJ2-2; v_call: TRBV27
cdr3_aa: ARREEEDTGELF; j_call: TRBJ2-2; v_call: TRBV12-3/TRBV12-4
cdr3_aa: ASSSNVAGLADEQF; j_call: TRBJ2-1; v_call: TRBV12-3/TRBV12-4
cdr3_aa: ASSLSPGREEKLF; j_call: TRBJ1-4; v_call: TRBV5-1
cdr3_aa: SVDGGAAETQY; j_call: TRBJ2-5; v_call: TRBV29-1
cdr3_aa: ASEGVRQETQY; j_call: TRBJ2-5; v_call: TRBV3-1
cdr3_aa: SVSPLLNTGELF; j_call: TRBJ2-2; v_call: TRBV29-1
cdr3_aa: SASDQKETQY; j_call: .; v_call: TRBV20-1
cdr3_aa: SARGGGGLETQY; j_call: TRBJ2-5; v_call: TRBV20-1
cdr3_aa: ASSPPLGGDTQY; j_call: TRBJ2-3; v_call: TRBV7-2
cdr3_aa: SARSISDQPQH; j_call: TRBJ1-5; v_call: TRBV20-1
cdr3_aa: ASSYEAGAGNTIY; j_call: TRBJ1-3; v_call: TRBV6-5
cdr3_aa: ASSGWDLHGYT; j_call: TRBJ1-2; v_call: TRBV25-1
cdr3_aa: ASSPPGFGDQPQH; j_call: TRBJ1-5; v_call: TRBV12-3/TRBV12-4
cdr3_aa: ASSLAGSGSPLH; j_call: TRBJ1-6; v_call: TRBV13
cdr3_aa: ASSNPSGREGGYT; j_call: TRBJ1-2; v_call: TRBV5-1
cdr3_aa: ASKRGLDEQY; j_call: .; v_call: TRBV6-2/TRBV6-3
cdr3_aa: ASRRTGGELTNERLF; j_call: TRBJ1-4; v_call: TRBV6-1
cdr3_aa: ATSEPPYNEQF; j_call: TRBJ2-1; v_call: TRBV24-1
cdr3_aa: ASGTLGQASYEQY; j_call: TRBJ2-7; v_call: TRBV4-1
cdr3_aa: ASRSGVGNQPQH; j_call: TRBJ1-5; v_call: TRBV6-1
cdr3_aa: ASRLAKGNEQF; j_call: TRBJ2-1; v_call: TRBV3-1
cdr3_aa: ASSELRGWNTGELF; j_call: TRBJ2-2; v_call: TRBV25-1
cdr3_aa: ASSGSSGVTYEQY; j_call: .; v_call: TRBV11-1
cdr3_aa: ASSTQRRNTGELF; j_call: TRBJ2-2; v_call: TRBV12-3/TRBV12-4
cdr3_aa: AISDGTSGFSNTQH; j_call: .; v_call: TRBV10-3
cdr3_aa: ATSDPRQGADTQY; j_call: TRBJ2-3; v_call: TRBV24-1
cdr3_aa: ASSFTGANQPQH; j_call: TRBJ1-5; v_call: TRBV5-1
cdr3_aa: SARDLGQGAKNIQY; j_call: TRBJ2-4; v_call: TRBV20-1
cdr3_aa: ASSSSLAGGTDTQY; j_call: TRBJ2-3; v_call: TRBV12-3/TRBV12-4
cdr3_aa: SARGAGGHGELF; j_call: TRBJ2-2; v_call: TRBV20-1
cdr3_aa: ASSPGATRGYT; j_call: TRBJ1-2; v_call: TRBV3-1
cdr3_aa: ASSPPGQGYEQY; j_call: TRBJ2-7; v_call: TRBV18